This TCR beta chain was documented in a study of cytomegalovirus exposure and HLA in healthy donors. About the research overall: An early data release held 79 million or so unique TCRs from HLA-typed donors.

Broader study findings: The authors listed over 150 TCR beta chains as cytomegalovirus-associated.

Looked up from germline, CDR1 is SGHAT and CDR2 is FQNNGV. The CDR3 consists of 16 residues. The V and J ends lost 4 bases and 6 bases, in that order; junction bases with no gene match: 9. This clone was observed once. Its antigen is unidentified. It was with 60 Vbeta and 13 Jbeta primers that the PCR ran. Measured with immunoSEQ multiplex PCR; TCRdb has only the in-frame clones, and not every one. The table includes under 170,000 clones, about 60% detected once. The chain carries TRBV11-2 and TRBJ2-2; 9 bases are a match to TRBD1. The sequence came from a woman aged 60-75 years in good health and CMV-seropositive. Input material: PBMCs. The CDR3, as DNA: TGTGCCAGCAGCTCCCCGGGACAGGGAAGGGCCGGGGAGCTGTTTTTT. This gives the protein CASSSPGQGRAGELFF.